This TCR beta chain was recorded in a study of blood T cell repertoires in COVID-19. About the study: Samples came from the United States, Italy and Spain, spanning acute and convalescent COVID-19.

Authors' processing steps: Estimation of nucleated cell counts relied on the amplification of reference gene primers. TCRdb keeps only in-frame clones here, not all; method: immunoSEQ multiplex PCR. Clone size and the V and J calls come from that table; the DNA yielded D and trimming. The repertoire holds roughly 32,000 clones, approximately 86% seen once, with roughly 26% in the top ten. This clone was seen a few times. Sequencing was carried out using peripheral blood. The TCR comes from a human donor in a cohort sampled during active COVID-19.

In DNA form, the CDR3 reads TGTGCCTGGAGGTATGGAGGGAACTCACCCCTCCACTTT. It is translated as CAWRYGGNSPLHF. The V and J genes are TRBV30 and TRBJ1-6, with no clear D. V lost 3 bases to trimming and J lost 10 bases, with 13 bases between them. The length of the CDR3 is 13 residues. Looked up from germline, CDR1 is GTSNPN and CDR2 is SVGIG (reference sequence).